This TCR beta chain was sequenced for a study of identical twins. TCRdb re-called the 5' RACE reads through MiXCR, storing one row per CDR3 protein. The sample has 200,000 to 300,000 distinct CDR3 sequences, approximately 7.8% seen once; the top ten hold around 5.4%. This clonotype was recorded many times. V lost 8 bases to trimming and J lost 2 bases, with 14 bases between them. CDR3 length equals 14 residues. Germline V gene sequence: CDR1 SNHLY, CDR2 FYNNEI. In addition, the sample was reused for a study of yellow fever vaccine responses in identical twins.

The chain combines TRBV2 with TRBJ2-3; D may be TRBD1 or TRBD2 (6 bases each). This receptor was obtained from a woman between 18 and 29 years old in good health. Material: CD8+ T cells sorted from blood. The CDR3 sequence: CASGQGRYTDTQYF. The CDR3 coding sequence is TGTGCCAGCGGTCAGGGGAGGTACACAGATACGCAGTATTTT.